The 16 T cell receptor beta chains in this list originate from one sample, sequenced in a study of OX40 agonist ivuxolimab in advanced cancers. Sequenced by immunoSEQ multiplex PCR; TCRdb stores in-frame clones only, minus some. The table lists 20,000 to 25,000 clones, 75% to 95% of them singletons. Here the sequenced sample was CD4+ or CD8+ T cells sorted from blood, taken in a trial of the OX40 agonist ivuxolimab. These receptors came from an adult with an advanced solid tumor such as melanoma, head and neck, liver or kidney cancer.

V gene TRBV6-6 combines with J gene TRBJ2-7, with 11 bases matching TRBD1. The V gene end was trimmed by 2 bases and the J gene end by 5 bases; junction bases not matched to a gene: 5. CDR1 is MNHNY, CDR2 SVGAGI, per germline (reference sequence). CDR3 length equals 15 residues. The CDR3 nucleotides are TGTGCCAGCAGTTACGAGGGACAGGGGGGGCACGAGCAGTACTTC. Protein: CASSYEGQGGHEQYF.

The chain is built from TRBV5-1 and TRBJ2-3, with a weak D call TRBD2 (5 bases). The germline V gene has CDR1 SGHRS and CDR2 YFSETQ. Trimming removed 6 bases at V and 1 base at J, with 15 bases between. There are 15 residues in the CDR3. The CDR3 coding sequence is TGCGCCAGCACTGAGGGCCAGAGGGGCACAGATACGCAGTATTTT. This translates into CASTEGQRGTDTQYF.

This clone was counted a single time. This chain joins TRBV4-1 and TRBJ1-1; D not resolved. From germline, CDR1 is MGHRA and CDR2 YSYEKL. The CDR3 has 15 amino acids. Trimming shortened V by 6 bases and J by 0 bases, and 14 bases separated the two germline ends. The CDR3 is CASRALWGLNTEAFF. DNA of the CDR3: TGCGCCAGCAGGGCCTTGTGGGGTTTGAACACTGAAGCTTTCTTT.

The J gene is TRBJ1-3, the V gene TRBV4-1; tentatively, D is TRBD1 (5 bases). CDR3 size: 15 residues. The germline V gene encodes CDR1 MGHRA and CDR2 YSYEKL. V shed 5 bases and J shed 0 bases, with 11 bases lying between them. The CDR3 spells CASSSTGSSGNTIYF. DNA for the CDR3: TGCGCCAGCAGCTCAACAGGTAGCTCTGGAAACACCATATATTTT.

The chain joins TRBV29-1 to TRBJ2-2, with D unresolved. The CDR3 totals 13 residues. V lost 4 bases and J 1 base, leaving 7 bases between the germline ends. The germline V gene has CDR1 SQVTM and CDR2 ANQGSEA. The CDR3 bases are TGCAGCGTTGTTAGGCAGAACACCGGGGAGCTGTTTTTT. It translates to CSVVRQNTGELFF.

The chain uses TRBV7-6 and TRBJ1-1; unclear D gene. Deletions cut 10 bases from V and 2 bases from J, with 14 bases between. CDR1 is SGHVS, CDR2 FNYEAQ, per germline. CDR3 length equals 13 residues. Here the CDR3 DNA reads TGTGCCACCCCGGACTTTGGAAACACTGAAGCTTTCTTT. Protein sequence: CATPDFGNTEAFF.

This clone appeared a single time. V usage is TRBV7-9 and J usage is TRBJ2-1, with TRBD2 matching 8 bases. The junction had 6 bases not matched to a gene; V was cut back by 5 bases and J by 9 bases. The CDR3 sequence is 13 residues long. CDR1 is SEHNR and CDR2 is FQNEAQ in the germline V gene (reference sequence). In nucleotides, the CDR3 is TGTGCCAGCAGCCCGACTAGCGTGGGTGAGCAGTTCTTC. Translation: CASSPTSVGEQFF.

The genes are TRBV19 and TRBJ1-5, with D maybe TRBD1 (6 bases). V was shortened by 2 bases and J by 2 bases, with 10 bases between the two germline ends. The CDR3 consists of 15 residues. CDR1 is LNHDA and CDR2 is SQIVND in the germline V gene (reference sequence). The CDR3 is CASSIRGGGNQPQHF. The CDR3 coding sequence is TGTGCCAGTAGTATAAGAGGGGGGGGCAATCAGCCCCAGCATTTT.

J is TRBJ2-5 and V is TRBV28; 8 nucleotides match TRBD1. The CDR3 consists of 16 residues. Germline lookup yields CDR1 MDHEN and CDR2 SYDVKM. V dropped 5 bases and J dropped 2; count of bases not matched to a gene: 10. CDR3 sequence: CASSPTPGQGQETQYF. The DNA for the CDR3 is TGTGCCAGCAGTCCAACCCCCGGACAGGGACAAGAGACCCAGTACTTC. The whole variable domain, filled in from reference TRBV28 and TRBJ2-5, reads DVKVTQSSRYLVKRTGEKVFLECVQDMDHENMFWYRQDPGLGLRLIYFSYDVKMKEKGDIPEGYSVSREKKERFSLILESASTNQTSMYLCASSPTPGQGQETQYFGPGTRLLVL.

This rearrangement joins TRBV10-2 to TRBJ2-5, with 11 bases fitting TRBD1. CDR1 and CDR2 from the germline V gene are WSHSY and SAAADI. V shed 6 bases and J 7 bases; nucleotides not matched to a gene: 10. This CDR3 contains 15 residues. CDR3 coding DNA: TGCGCCAGCAGCGGACAGGGGGCGAGATTGGGGACCCAGTACTTC. Amino acids: CASSGQGARLGTQYF.

The V and J genes are TRBV29-1 and TRBJ2-1; D may correspond to TRBD1 or TRBD2 (5 bases each). The CDR3 runs 14 residues. CDR1 is SQVTM and CDR2 is ANQGSEA in the germline V gene. Trimming took off 4 bases at V and 4 bases at J, with 14 bases between the two ends. The CDR3 here is CSVVQDSPYNEQFF. The CDR3 DNA reads as TGCAGCGTTGTACAGGACTCCCCTTACAATGAGCAGTTCTTC.

This clone has just one count. The rearrangement uses TRBV6-5 and TRBJ1-2, with 10 bases matching TRBD1. Unmatched junction bases numbered 5, after V lost 5 bases and J lost 8 bases. Germline CDR1 MNHEY, CDR2 SVGAGI. The CDR3 covers 13 residues. This CDR3 is CASSTTGGWGYTF. As DNA, the CDR3 is TGTGCCAGCAGTACGACAGGGGGCTGGGGCTACACCTTC.

The rearrangement links TRBV7-6 to TRBJ2-2, with TRBD2 as a possible D gene (5 bases). The CDR3 sequence is 15 residues long. The germline V gene has CDR1 SGHVS and CDR2 FNYEAQ. V lost 3 bases and J lost 4, with 12 bases in between. For the CDR3, the DNA is TGTGCCAGCAGCTTGGCCGGGGTGGTCACCGGGGAGCTGTTTTTT. This codes for CASSLAGVVTGELFF.

The chain combines TRBV9 with TRBJ2-3; D not certain. Looked up from germline, CDR1 is SGDLS and CDR2 is YYNGEE. The CDR3 covers 12 residues. The germline V and J ends were trimmed by 6 bases and 5 bases, with 10 bases remaining between them. In nucleotides, the CDR3 is TGTGCCAGCACCCTAATTATAGATACGCAGTATTTT. Protein product: CASTLIIDTQYF.

This chain joins TRBV7-9 and TRBJ2-6; D remains unclear. Trimming removed 2 bases at V and 12 bases at J, with 20 bases between. CDR1 and CDR2 (germline): SEHNR, FQNEAQ (reference sequence). The CDR3 has 16 residues. The DNA of the CDR3 is TGTGCCAGCAGCTTATCCCTAACCTCCTTTGTTGTCGTCCTGACTTTC. This codes for CASSLSLTSFVVVLTF.

The chain employs TRBV7-9 and TRBJ1-3, with D possibly matching TRBD1 (5 bases). From germline, CDR1 is SEHNR and CDR2 FQNEAQ (reference sequence). The V end lost 3 bases, the J end lost 0 bases, and 9 bases lay between the germline ends. The CDR3 has 15 residues. CDR3 nucleotides: TGTGCCAGCAGCTTCGCGGGGGGCTCTGGAAACACCATATATTTT. Amino acid sequence: CASSFAGGSGNTIYF.